This is a list of T cell receptor beta chains from one sample in a study of regulatory T cells in long-lasting Graves disease. MiXCR was run by TCRdb on the multiplex PCR reads, yielding one entry per CDR3 protein. The data contain 350,000 to 500,000 distinct CDR3 sequences, 14% of them singletons. The sample was also linked to a second study, of T cells in Graves' hyperthyroidism and ophthalmopathy.

This sample comprised peripheral blood mononuclear cells (PBMCs), obtained at new diagnosis, from a patient treated with antithyroid drugs. Receptors originate from a woman in her fifties or sixties with Graves disease. CDR3s include the opening cysteine and the closing phenylalanine or tryptophan. A D gene is named only where the DNA matches it firmly. Part of the rows lack a size; the others show once, few, many or a class for expanded clones.

d_gene: NA; abundance: many; v_gene: TRBV7-8; j_gene: TRBJ2-1; CDR3nt: TGTGCCAGCAGCCCAACTAGAAGATTCTACAATGAGCAGTTCTTC; CDR3aa: CASSPTRRFYNEQFF
d_gene: NA; abundance: many; v_gene: TRBV3-1; j_gene: TRBJ2-7; CDR3nt: TGTGCCAGCAGCCAAGAAGCAGTTGGCAGGTCTTCCTACGAGCAGTACTTC; CDR3aa: CASSQEAVGRSSYEQYF
d_gene: NA; abundance: many; v_gene: TRBV2; j_gene: TRBJ1-1; CDR3nt: TGTGCCAGCAGTGCTACAGGAATGAACACTGAAGCTTTCTTT; CDR3aa: CASSATGMNTEAFF
d_gene: TRBD1; abundance: many; v_gene: TRBV6-1; j_gene: TRBJ2-3; CDR3nt: TGTGCCAGCAGTCAGCGGACAGGGGGCTCAGATACGCAGTATTTT; CDR3aa: CASSQRTGGSDTQYF
d_gene: TRBD1; abundance: NA; v_gene: TRBV7-3; j_gene: TRBJ1-5; CDR3nt: TGTGCCAGCAGCTTAACTCGGGACAGTCCCCAGCATTTT; CDR3aa: CASSLTRDSPQHF
d_gene: TRBD2; abundance: many; v_gene: TRBV12-3/TRBV12-4; j_gene: TRBJ2-7; CDR3nt: TGTGCCAGCAGTCATCGGACTAGCGGGAGGAACGAGCAGTACTTC; CDR3aa: CASSHRTSGRNEQYF
d_gene: TRBD1; abundance: NA; v_gene: TRBV27; j_gene: TRBJ1-5; CDR3nt: TGTGCCAGCAAAGGACAGGGGTCGGCGGCCCCGCATTTT; CDR3aa: CASKGQGSAAPHF
d_gene: TRBD2; abundance: few; v_gene: TRBV6-5; j_gene: TRBJ2-5; CDR3nt: TGTGCCAGCAGTTACCTAGCGGGGAGGTCTGAGACCCAGTACTTC; CDR3aa: CASSYLAGRSETQYF
d_gene: NA; abundance: few; v_gene: TRBV4-2; j_gene: TRBJ2-1; CDR3nt: TGTGCCAGCAGCCAAGTATCAAGCCAGGACTACAATGAGCAGTTCTTC; CDR3aa: CASSQVSSQDYNEQFF
d_gene: NA; abundance: few; v_gene: TRBV9; j_gene: TRBJ2-2; CDR3nt: TGTGCCAGCAGCTTCCGACTCTCCGCGAACACCGGGGAGCTGTTTTTT; CDR3aa: CASSFRLSANTGELFF
d_gene: NA; abundance: few; v_gene: TRBV4-1; j_gene: TRBJ1-1; CDR3nt: TGCGCCAGCAGCCAAGGGAGGAACACTGAAGCTTTCTTT; CDR3aa: CASSQGRNTEAFF
d_gene: NA; abundance: many; v_gene: TRBV2; j_gene: TRBJ1-2; CDR3nt: TGTGCCAGCAGTGAAGCGGCAGGAGGCGGCTATGGCTACACCTTC; CDR3aa: CASSEAAGGGYGYTF
d_gene: NA; abundance: NA; v_gene: TRBV9; j_gene: TRBJ2-5; CDR3nt: TGTGCCAGCAGCCTCATTCCCTCTCCTCAAGAGACCCAGTACTTC; CDR3aa: CASSLIPSPQETQYF
d_gene: NA; abundance: NA; v_gene: TRBV7-2; j_gene: TRBJ2-5; CDR3nt: TGTGCCAGCAGCTTAGTTCAGGATCATAGGGGGACCCAGTACTTC; CDR3aa: CASSLVQDHRGTQYF
d_gene: NA; abundance: many; v_gene: TRBV5-1; j_gene: TRBJ2-7; CDR3nt: TGCGCCAGCAGCTTGGACGGAAGCTTCTACGAGCAGTACTTC; CDR3aa: CASSLDGSFYEQYF
d_gene: NA; abundance: many; v_gene: TRBV2; j_gene: TRBJ2-3; CDR3nt: TGTGCCAGCAGTGATTGGGGCTCTAGCACAGATACGCAGTATTTT; CDR3aa: CASSDWGSSTDTQYF
d_gene: TRBD2; abundance: NA; v_gene: TRBV7-6; j_gene: TRBJ2-1; CDR3nt: TGTGCCAGCAGCCTTAGGACTAGCGGGGGCTCCTGCAATGAGCAGTTCTTC; CDR3aa: CASSLRTSGGSCNEQFF
d_gene: NA; abundance: many; v_gene: TRBV30; j_gene: TRBJ2-1; CDR3nt: TGTGCCTGGAGGACGGCGTCGAACTCCTACAATGAGCAGTTCTTC; CDR3aa: CAWRTASNSYNEQFF
d_gene: TRBD1; abundance: many; v_gene: TRBV5-8; j_gene: TRBJ1-2; CDR3nt: TGTGCCAGCTCACAGGGGTCAACTAACTATGGCTACACCTTC; CDR3aa: CASSQGSTNYGYTF
d_gene: NA; abundance: many; v_gene: TRBV5-1; j_gene: TRBJ1-1; CDR3nt: TGCGCCAGCAGCTTATTCCAAGGAGACACTGAAGCTTTCTTT; CDR3aa: CASSLFQGDTEAFF
d_gene: NA; abundance: many; v_gene: TRBV28; j_gene: TRBJ2-4; CDR3nt: TGTGCCAGCAGTTTACAGGGTCTGAGGAACATTCAGTACTTC; CDR3aa: CASSLQGLRNIQYF
d_gene: TRBD1; abundance: many; v_gene: TRBV28; j_gene: TRBJ1-2; CDR3nt: TGTGCCAGCAGCCTCGGGACAGGGTATGGCTACACCTTC; CDR3aa: CASSLGTGYGYTF
d_gene: NA; abundance: many; v_gene: TRBV4-1; j_gene: TRBJ2-3; CDR3nt: TGCGCCAGCCAATCCGAGTTAGATACGCAGTATTTT; CDR3aa: CASQSELDTQYF
d_gene: NA; abundance: many; v_gene: TRBV2; j_gene: TRBJ2-7; CDR3nt: TGTGCCAGCAGTGAAAACAGGGACCCCCTCGAGCAGTACTTC; CDR3aa: CASSENRDPLEQYF
d_gene: NA; abundance: few; v_gene: TRBV2; j_gene: TRBJ1-3; CDR3nt: TGTGCCAGCAGTGAATCCACAGTATCTGGAAACACCATATATTTT; CDR3aa: CASSESTVSGNTIYF
d_gene: TRBD1; abundance: NA; v_gene: TRBV18; j_gene: TRBJ2-7; CDR3nt: TGTGCCAGCTCACTGTTGGGACAGGGTGACGGCGAGCAGTACTTC; CDR3aa: CASSLLGQGDGEQYF
d_gene: NA; abundance: many; v_gene: TRBV30; j_gene: TRBJ2-3; CDR3nt: TGTGCCTGGGGGGGTGGCGTCACAGATACGCAGTATTTT; CDR3aa: CAWGGGVTDTQYF
d_gene: TRBD1; abundance: few; v_gene: TRBV29-1; j_gene: TRBJ1-1; CDR3nt: TGCAGCGTCAACGCCGGGACAGGGGGATACATGGTCACTGAAGCTTTCTTT; CDR3aa: CSVNAGTGGYMVTEAFF
d_gene: TRBD2; abundance: many; v_gene: TRBV6-5; j_gene: TRBJ2-7; CDR3nt: TGTGCCAGCAGTTTGGGACTAGCGGGCCTCTACGAGCAGTACTTC; CDR3aa: CASSLGLAGLYEQYF
d_gene: NA; abundance: many; v_gene: TRBV28; j_gene: TRBJ1-2; CDR3nt: TGTGCCAGCAGTTTAAGCCAGGCGAGCTACACCTTC; CDR3aa: CASSLSQASYTF
d_gene: NA; abundance: few; v_gene: TRBV11-2; j_gene: TRBJ2-3; CDR3nt: TGTGCCAGCAGCTTTGACGGGGCTAGCACAGATACGCAGTATTTT; CDR3aa: CASSFDGASTDTQYF
d_gene: NA; abundance: many; v_gene: TRBV30; j_gene: TRBJ2-1; CDR3nt: TGTGCCTGGAGTGTGAGGACCCCTCAGTTCTTC; CDR3aa: CAWSVRTPQFF
d_gene: TRBD2; abundance: NA; v_gene: TRBV5-1; j_gene: TRBJ2-1; CDR3nt: TGCGCCAGCAGCCCCGGCGGGAGTGGCTACAATGAGCAGTTCTTC; CDR3aa: CASSPGGSGYNEQFF
d_gene: NA; abundance: NA; v_gene: TRBV5-6; j_gene: TRBJ2-1; CDR3nt: TGTGCCAGCAGAGCCAGCTGGAATGAGCAGTTCTTC; CDR3aa: CASRASWNEQFF
d_gene: NA; abundance: NA; v_gene: TRBV7-3; j_gene: TRBJ1-2; CDR3nt: TGTGCCAGCAGCCCCCCGACGGGTAATCTGGGCTACACCTTC; CDR3aa: CASSPPTGNLGYTF
d_gene: NA; abundance: many; v_gene: TRBV20-1; j_gene: TRBJ2-7; CDR3nt: TGCAGTGCTAGAGTATGGAGCGAGCAGTACTTC; CDR3aa: CSARVWSEQYF
d_gene: NA; abundance: few; v_gene: TRBV5-4; j_gene: TRBJ1-6; CDR3nt: TGTGCCAGCAGCAAGGGACATGATGCGTATTCACCCCTCCACTTT; CDR3aa: CASSKGHDAYSPLHF
d_gene: NA; abundance: many; v_gene: TRBV28; j_gene: TRBJ1-4; CDR3nt: TGTGCCAGCAGTAGGGCTCCTGATAAAGAAAAACTGTTTTTT; CDR3aa: CASSRAPDKEKLFF
d_gene: TRBD2; abundance: many; v_gene: TRBV6-5; j_gene: TRBJ2-2; CDR3nt: TGTGCCAGCAGTTATGGGACTAGTCCCGGGGAGCTGTTTTTT; CDR3aa: CASSYGTSPGELFF
d_gene: NA; abundance: NA; v_gene: TRBV28; j_gene: TRBJ1-1; CDR3nt: TGTGCCAGCAGTTTTGCCCACACTGAAGCTTTCTTT; CDR3aa: CASSFAHTEAFF
d_gene: NA; abundance: NA; v_gene: TRBV4-1; j_gene: TRBJ2-5; CDR3nt: TGCGCCAGCAGCCAAGCCTACGGGGGCGGGACGGAGACCCAGTACTTC; CDR3aa: CASSQAYGGGTETQYF
d_gene: TRBD1; abundance: many; v_gene: TRBV6-2/TRBV6-3; j_gene: TRBJ2-5; CDR3nt: TGTGCCAGCGGTTCAGGGGGCCAAGAGACCCAGTACTTC; CDR3aa: CASGSGGQETQYF
d_gene: TRBD2; abundance: many; v_gene: TRBV29-1; j_gene: TRBJ2-5; CDR3nt: TGCAGCGTTATAGGGAGGACTAGCGGGAAAAAGGGGGAGACCCAGTACTTC; CDR3aa: CSVIGRTSGKKGETQYF
d_gene: NA; abundance: few; v_gene: TRBV7-9; j_gene: TRBJ1-1; CDR3nt: TGTGCCAGCAGCCTACCGGGACTCAAGAACACTGAAGCTTTCTTT; CDR3aa: CASSLPGLKNTEAFF
d_gene: TRBD2; abundance: many; v_gene: TRBV10-3; j_gene: TRBJ2-7; CDR3nt: TGTGCCATCAGTGAGGGCCCTAGCGGAGCCTACGAGCAGTACTTC; CDR3aa: CAISEGPSGAYEQYF
d_gene: NA; abundance: many; v_gene: TRBV11-1; j_gene: TRBJ2-5; CDR3nt: TGTGCCAGCACCGTCTTTGGGGGCCGGGAGACCCAGTACTTC; CDR3aa: CASTVFGGRETQYF
d_gene: TRBD2; abundance: many; v_gene: TRBV10-3; j_gene: TRBJ2-7; CDR3nt: TGTGCCATCAGGGTTACTAGCGGGAGTGTCCACGAGCAGTACTTC; CDR3aa: CAIRVTSGSVHEQYF
d_gene: NA; abundance: many; v_gene: TRBV2; j_gene: TRBJ1-1; CDR3nt: TGTGCCAGCACGGCTGTATCTAAGAACACTGAAGCTTTCTTT; CDR3aa: CASTAVSKNTEAFF
d_gene: TRBD1; abundance: NA; v_gene: TRBV29-1; j_gene: TRBJ2-3; CDR3nt: TGCAGCGGGAATCGGGCAGGGGGCCAGACAGATACGCAGTATTTT; CDR3aa: CSGNRAGGQTDTQYF